The 14 T cell receptor beta chains reported below all come from one sample, sequenced in a study of cytomegalovirus exposure and HLA in healthy donors. The primer mix had 60 Vbeta and 13 Jbeta primers. TCRdb's copy holds only in-frame clones and misses some; the assay was immunoSEQ multiplex PCR. The sample has 100,000 to 150,000 clones, under 85% seen once. Sample: PBMCs. These receptors came from a boy younger than 18 in good health and CMV-seronegative.

This sequence joins TRBV29-1 and TRBJ2-4, with D perhaps matching TRBD2 (5 bases). In germline, CDR1 is SQVTM, CDR2 ANQGSEA. The V end lost 5 bases, the J end lost 4 bases, and 9 bases lay between the germline ends. The CDR3 sequence is 12 residues long. CDR3 in DNA: TGCAGCGTTCTCACTAGTAAAAACATTCAGTACTTC. The encoded protein is CSVLTSKNIQYF.

The CDR3 coding sequence is TGTGCCAGCAGTTTATCGAGAGGGACAGGGCGTAACTATGGCTACACCTTC. Translation gives CASSLSRGTGRNYGYTF. The genes are TRBV27 and TRBJ1-2; TRBD1 matches at 9 bases. The germline V gene has CDR1 MNHEY and CDR2 SMNVEV (reference sequence). J lost 1 base, V lost 0 bases, and 6 bases had no gene match. This CDR3 spans 17 amino acids.

The chain employs TRBV7-9 and TRBJ2-5; weak D call: TRBD2 (6 bases). Trimming removed 5 bases at V and 3 bases at J, with 16 bases between. Germline CDR1 reads SEHNR; CDR2 reads FQNEAQ (reference sequence). The CDR3 contains 15 residues. In nucleotides, the CDR3 is TGTGCCAGCAGCCCCTTCGGGGGATCAGAAGAGACCCAGTACTTC. It yields the protein CASSPFGGSEETQYF.

This clone has a single count. DNA of the CDR3: TGTGCCAGCAGCTTAGACAGGCTGAATGAGCAGTTCTTC. This codes for CASSLDRLNEQFF. The chain carries TRBV7-3 and TRBJ2-1; maybe TRBD1 (6 bases). Germline V gene sequence: CDR1 SGHTA, CDR2 FQGTGA. The CDR3 contains 13 residues. V gave up 2 bases and J gave up 7 bases, with 9 bases separating them.

The rearrangement uses TRBV29-1 and TRBJ2-1, with 11 bases lining up with TRBD2. The CDR3 is 13 residues long. J lost 9 bases, V lost 7 bases, and 8 bases had no gene match. Germline CDR1 and CDR2: SQVTM and ANQGSEA. The CDR3 protein is CSANNGLAGEQFF. In DNA, the CDR3 is TGCAGCGCCAACAACGGACTAGCGGGTGAGCAGTTCTTC.

The V gene is TRBV5-3, the J gene TRBJ2-7; 9 nucleotides agree with TRBD1. TRBV5-3 is given ORF status, its function remaining uncertain. The CDR3 spans 14 residues. Trimming removed 7 bases from V and 2 bases from J; junction bases left unmatched: 7. DNA of the CDR3: TGTGCCAGAGGATCCGGGACAGGGCCCTACGAGCAGTACTTC. Its protein is CARGSGTGPYEQYF.

J is TRBJ2-2 and V is TRBV9; D is ambiguous. This CDR3 region has 12 residues. V shed 3 bases and J shed 10 bases, with 10 bases lying between them. Germline V gives CDR1 SGDLS, CDR2 YYNGEE. The DNA of the CDR3 is TGTGCCAGCAGCGCAAATCAAAAGGAGCTGTTTTTT. Protein: CASSANQKELFF.

The V gene is TRBV15, the J gene TRBJ1-4; TRBD1 is a possible D gene (6 bases). The CDR3 sequence is 16 residues long. V was clipped by 3 bases and J by 4 bases, with 15 bases between them. Germline lookup yields CDR1 LNHNV and CDR2 YYDKDF (reference sequence). This CDR3 is CATSSTQGKGNEKLFF. In DNA form, the CDR3 reads TGTGCCACCAGCAGTACTCAGGGGAAGGGTAATGAAAAACTGTTTTTT. The full variable domain, completed using reference TRBV15 and TRBJ1-4, is DAMVIQNPRYQVTQFGKPVTLSCSQTLNHNVMYWYQQKSSQAPKLLFHYYDKDFNNEADTPDNFQSRRPNTSFCFLDIRSPGLGDTAMYLCATSSTQGKGNEKLFFGSGTQLSVL.

V is TRBV6-6 and J is TRBJ2-7; 10 bases align to TRBD2. There are 16 residues in the CDR3. CDR1 is MNHNY and CDR2 is SVGAGI in the germline V gene (reference sequence). V was pared by 1 base and J by 1 base, with 4 bases of the junction left unmatched. The CDR3 nucleotides are TGTGCCAGCAGTTACTGGCCTAGCGGGAGTTCCTACGAGCAGTACTTC. Amino acids: CASSYWPSGSSYEQYF.

The genes are TRBV11-2 and TRBJ2-1; a weak D match, TRBD2 (5 bases). The germline CDR1 and CDR2 sequences are SGHAT and FQNNGV. Between the trimmed V and J ends, which lost 2 bases and 6 bases, there was a span of 14 bases. This CDR3 contains 15 residues. The CDR3 region is CASSLLVGNINEQFF. For the CDR3, the DNA is TGTGCCAGCAGCTTATTGGTCGGGAACATCAATGAGCAGTTCTTC.

V and J are TRBV9 and TRBJ2-5; TRBD2 agrees at 8 bases. This CDR3 spans 16 amino acids. V was pared by 0 bases and J by 4 bases, with 8 bases of the junction left unmatched. CDR1 SGDLS and CDR2 YYNGEE come from the germline V gene. The CDR3 DNA is TGTGCCAGCAGCGTAGAGGCGGGAGGCGGTGGAGAGACCCAGTACTTC. Translated: CASSVEAGGGGETQYF.

The chain employs TRBV13 and TRBJ2-7, with TRBD1 identical over 10 bases. This CDR3 contains 18 residues. J gave up 2 bases and V 5 bases, and 15 bases lay outside the gene matches. Germline CDR1 PRHDT, CDR2 FYEKMQ (reference sequence). The DNA for the CDR3 is TGTGCCAGCAGCCCTCGGACAGGGGGTTTAAATCTCCCCTACGAGCAGTACTTC. Amino acid sequence: CASSPRTGGLNLPYEQYF.

The chain recombines TRBV6-5 with TRBJ2-1, with D tentatively TRBD1 (5 bases). The CDR3 sequence is 14 residues long. The germline V and J ends were trimmed by 7 bases and 4 bases, with 14 bases remaining between them. Germline V gene data show CDR1 as MNHEY and CDR2 as SVGAGI. CDR3 protein: CASNPTGAYNEQFF. CDR3 DNA sequence: TGTGCCAGCAACCCGACTGGGGCATACAATGAGCAGTTCTTC.

The J gene is TRBJ1-2, the V gene TRBV9; 8 bases fit TRBD1. This CDR3 comprises 15 residues. Germline V gene data show CDR1 as SGDLS and CDR2 as YYNGEE. V shed 0 bases, J shed 8 bases, and the junction held 9 bases outside the gene matches. The CDR3 region has the DNA TGTGCCAGCAGCGTAGCCAAGGACAGGGCGGGGGGCTACACCTTC. This translates into CASSVAKDRAGGYTF.